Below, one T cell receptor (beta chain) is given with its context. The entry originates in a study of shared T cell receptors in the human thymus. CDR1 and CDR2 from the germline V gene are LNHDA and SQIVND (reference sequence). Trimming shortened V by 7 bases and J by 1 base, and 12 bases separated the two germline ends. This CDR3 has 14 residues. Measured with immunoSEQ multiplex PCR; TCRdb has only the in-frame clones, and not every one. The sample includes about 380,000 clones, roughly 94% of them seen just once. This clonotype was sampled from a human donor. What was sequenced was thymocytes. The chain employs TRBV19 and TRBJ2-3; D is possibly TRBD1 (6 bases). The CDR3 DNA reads TGTGCCAGTACCGCGAGGGGGTGCACAGATACGCAGTATTTT. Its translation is CASTARGCTDTQYF.